The entry below describes one T cell receptor beta chain. Measured with immunoSEQ multiplex PCR; TCRdb has only the in-frame clones, and not every one. In the table there are about 200,000 clones, roughly 82% of which are singletons. Germline lookup yields CDR1 SGHKS and CDR2 YYEKEE (reference sequence). The CDR3 sequence is 16 residues long. The V and J ends lost 0 bases and 6 bases respectively, with 16 bases between them. This record belongs to a study of blood T cell repertoires in COVID-19. Study as a whole: Donors in the United States, Italy and Spain gave samples during acute or convalescent COVID-19. Sample material is recorded as cDNA or gDNA derived from T cells, B-cell-depleted T cells, or PBMCs.

This TCR came from a woman aged 55-75 years with COVID-19, enrolled during active disease. The sequencing sample was made of peripheral blood. The rearrangement links TRBV5-5 to TRBJ1-5; D might be TRBD1 (6 bases). The DNA for the CDR3 is TGTGCCAGCAGCTTGGTATCGACAGGCCGGAGTCAGCCCCAGCATTTT. Translating it yields CASSLVSTGRSQPQHF.